The 15 T cell receptor beta chains below were found in one sample sequenced in a study of Ad26.COV2.S vaccination and SARS-CoV-2 variants. Treatment defined: around 19 received Ad26.COV2.S at low or high dose, single or two shots; roughly five received placebo; per-sample allocation not given. Samples came from day 63 after the first vaccine or placebo injection. This table comes from immunoSEQ multiplex PCR, and its TCRdb copy is limited to in-frame clones, with some not included. The profile covers approximately 360,000 clones, with around 82% appearing a single time and approximately 7% taken by the ten largest. This material consisted of peripheral blood, taken in a trial of Ad26.COV2.S vaccine versus placebo. The source of these receptors is a person between 18 and 59 years old who received the Ad26.COV2.S COVID-19 vaccine or a placebo.

This chain connects TRBV7-9 to TRBJ2-7; TRBD1 might be the D (6 bases). Germline V gives CDR1 SEHNR, CDR2 FQNEAQ (reference sequence). This CDR3 spans 14 amino acids. The V end lost 1 base, the J end lost 4 bases, and 11 bases lay between the germline ends. The CDR3 bases are TGTGCCAGCAGCTTAGGGGACAAGATATACGAGCAGTACTTC. It translates to CASSLGDKIYEQYF.

The chain couples TRBV5-1 to TRBJ2-7, with 8 bases that match TRBD2. With 2 bases clipped from V and 5 bases from J, the junction kept 9 bases outside the gene matches. Germline loops: CDR1 SGHRS, CDR2 YFSETQ. This CDR3 contains 15 residues. CDR3: CASSFSGNLRDEQYF. Here the CDR3 DNA reads TGCGCCAGCAGCTTTAGCGGGAACTTAAGGGACGAGCAGTACTTC.

The chain combines TRBV10-3 with TRBJ2-7; perhaps TRBD2 as D (6 bases). The V and J ends lost 9 bases and 4 bases respectively, with 10 bases between them. Germline lookup yields CDR1 ENHRY and CDR2 SYGVKD. The CDR3 is 11 amino acids. The CDR3 sequence is CAIGGGYEQYF. For the CDR3, the DNA is TGTGCCATTGGAGGAGGGTACGAGCAGTACTTC.

The chain links TRBV4-1 to TRBJ2-7; maybe TRBD2 (6 bases). The germline gives CDR1 MGHRA, CDR2 YSYEKL. V was cut by 3 bases and J by 3 bases, with 15 bases left in between. This CDR3 has 15 amino acids. CDR3 sequence: CASSQRDLGIYEQYF. The CDR3 nucleotides are TGCGCCAGCAGCCAGAGGGACTTGGGGATCTACGAGCAGTACTTC.

This sequence joins TRBV5-1 and TRBJ2-3; weak D call: TRBD1 (6 bases). This CDR3 is 15 amino acids long. V was shortened by 0 bases and J by 0 bases, with 8 bases between the two germline ends. The germline CDR1 and CDR2 sequences are SGHRS and YFSETQ. As DNA, the CDR3 is TGCGCCAGCAGCTTGGGACAGGCGAGCACAGATACGCAGTATTTT. It translates to CASSLGQASTDTQYF.

This chain connects TRBV14 to TRBJ2-7, with 7 bases lining up with TRBD1. Germline V lookup: CDR1 SGHDN, CDR2 FVKESK. The CDR3 is 14 amino acids. Trimming cost V 4 bases and J 9 bases; bases outside gene matches: 12. CDR3 amino acids: CASSRRQGREGQYF. CDR3 bases: TGTGCCAGCAGCCGCCGACAGGGCCGGGAAGGGCAGTACTTC. The variable domain in full, with the rest retrieved from reference TRBV14 and TRBJ2-7, is EAGVTQFPSHSVIEKGQTVTLRCDPISGHDNLYWYRRVMGKEIKFLLHFVKESKQDESGMPNNRFLAERTGGTYSTLKVQPAELEDSGVYFCASSRRQGREGQYFGPGTRLTVT.

V usage is TRBV19 and J usage is TRBJ2-7; TRBD2 aligns across 8 bases. CDR1 is LNHDA and CDR2 is SQIVND in the germline V gene (reference sequence). Losses at the gene ends were 5 bases for V and 4 bases for J; bases not matched to a gene: 7. The CDR3 extends over 14 amino acids. DNA for the CDR3: TGTGCCAGTAGTCCAGCGGGGGTTTCGTACGAGCAGTACTTC. It encodes CASSPAGVSYEQYF.

This chain uses TRBV18 with TRBJ2-1, with D possibly TRBD2 on 5 matching bases. The CDR3 length is 14 residues. V dropped 2 bases and J dropped 4 bases, with 9 bases sitting between them. The germline CDR1 and CDR2 sequences are KGHSH and LQKENI. DNA of the CDR3: TGTGCCAGCTCACCAAGCGGCGCTTACAATGAGCAGTTCTTC. This translates into CASSPSGAYNEQFF.

This chain uses TRBV7-2 with TRBJ2-6, with D perhaps TRBD1 (5 bases). The germline gives CDR1 SGHTA, CDR2 FQGNSA. The CDR3 is 15 amino acids. V lost 5 bases to trimming and J lost 1 base, with 9 bases between them. CDR3 nucleotides: TGTGCCAGCAGCCTACAGGATTCTGGGGCCAACGTCCTGACTTTC. It yields the protein CASSLQDSGANVLTF.

The chain links TRBV3-1 (or the pseudogene TRBV3-2) to TRBJ2-1, with 10 positions matching TRBD2. CDR1 is LGHDT and CDR2 is YNNKEL in the germline V gene (reference sequence). J was trimmed by 5 bases and V by 1 base; bases with no gene match: 8. The CDR3 consists of 17 residues. The CDR3 region is CASSQAIRTSGDNEQFF. Written as DNA, the CDR3 is TGTGCCAGCAGCCAAGCGATTCGGACTAGCGGTGACAATGAGCAGTTCTTC.

V gene TRBV13 combines with J gene TRBJ2-1; 7 bases agree with TRBD2. The CDR3 covers 12 residues. In germline, CDR1 is PRHDT, CDR2 FYEKMQ (reference sequence). V was clipped by 7 bases and J by 7 bases; unmatched bases: 4. The CDR3: CASTSGVNEQFF. The CDR3 DNA reads as TGTGCCAGCACGAGCGGGGTTAATGAGCAGTTCTTC.

The genes are TRBV27 and TRBJ2-7; no clear D. The CDR3 runs to 14 residues. Germline lookup yields CDR1 MNHEY and CDR2 SMNVEV (reference sequence). The ends were cut back, 3 bases at V and 6 bases at J, with 15 bases in the middle. The CDR3 sequence: CASSFAKTPVEQYF. CDR3 bases: TGTGCCAGCAGTTTCGCCAAAACACCAGTCGAGCAGTACTTC.

The J gene is TRBJ2-5, the V gene TRBV3-1 (or the pseudogene TRBV3-2); D might be TRBD1 (5 bases). The CDR3 is 15 residues long. V was trimmed by 2 bases and J by 4 bases, leaving 14 bases between them. Germline CDR1 LGHDT, CDR2 YNNKEL (reference sequence). Here the CDR3 DNA reads TGTGCCAGCAGCCAAAGCTGGTGGGGCCGAGAGACCCAGTACTTC. It yields the protein CASSQSWWGRETQYF.

V and J are TRBV14 and TRBJ2-5, with D tentatively TRBD1 (6 bases). The V and J ends lost 4 bases and 2 bases respectively, with 8 bases between them. From germline, CDR1 is SGHDN and CDR2 FVKESK. The CDR3 is made up of 13 amino acids. The CDR3 DNA reads as TGTGCCAGCAGCCGGACAGTACAAGAGACCCAGTACTTC. Its translation: CASSRTVQETQYF.

This chain joins TRBV20-1 and TRBJ2-7; D unresolved. The CDR3 is made up of 11 amino acids. Germline CDR1 reads DFQATT; CDR2 reads SNEGSKA (reference sequence). The ends were cut back, 5 bases at V and 1 base at J, with 6 bases in the middle. The CDR3 region has the DNA TGCAGTGCTGCCAGTTCCTACGAGCAGTACTTC. It specifies CSAASSYEQYF.